This T cell receptor (beta chain) was sequenced in a study of blood T cell repertoires in COVID-19. About the research overall: Italy, Spain and the United States were the sources of the convalescent and acute COVID-19 samples. Sources were T cells, B-cell-depleted T cells, or PBMCs; the material itself was cDNA or gDNA.

Methods used by the authors: Estimates of nucleated cell counts were drawn from the amplification of reference gene primers. The repertoire was sequenced with immunoSEQ multiplex PCR; TCRdb's copy has only in-frame clones and lacks some. V and J calls and clone size are copied from that table; D and trimming were computed from the DNA. This table has about 47,000 clones, about 89% appearing once. CDR3 length: 13 residues. The J segment lost 5 bases and the V segment lost 6 bases, leaving 5 bases of the junction unmatched. The germline V gene encodes CDR1 MNHEY and CDR2 SVGAGI. The source material was peripheral blood. This clonotype was sampled from a man aged 65 to 79 with active COVID-19. V and J are TRBV6-5 and TRBJ1-2, with 8 bases matching TRBD1. Written as DNA, the CDR3 is TGTGCCAGCAGGACAGGGGTCAGATATGGCTACACCTTC. It is translated as CASRTGVRYGYTF.